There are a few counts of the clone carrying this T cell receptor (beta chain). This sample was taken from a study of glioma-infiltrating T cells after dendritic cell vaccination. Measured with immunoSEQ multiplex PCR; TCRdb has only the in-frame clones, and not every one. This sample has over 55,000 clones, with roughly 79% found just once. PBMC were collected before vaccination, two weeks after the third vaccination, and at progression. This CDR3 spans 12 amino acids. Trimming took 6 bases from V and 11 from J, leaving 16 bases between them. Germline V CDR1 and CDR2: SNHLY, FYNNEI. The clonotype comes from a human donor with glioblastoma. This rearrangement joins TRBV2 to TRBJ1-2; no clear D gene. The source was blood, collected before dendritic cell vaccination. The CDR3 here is CASSPTSSGYTF. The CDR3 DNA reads TGTGCCAGCAGCCCCACCTCGTCGGGGTACACCTTC.